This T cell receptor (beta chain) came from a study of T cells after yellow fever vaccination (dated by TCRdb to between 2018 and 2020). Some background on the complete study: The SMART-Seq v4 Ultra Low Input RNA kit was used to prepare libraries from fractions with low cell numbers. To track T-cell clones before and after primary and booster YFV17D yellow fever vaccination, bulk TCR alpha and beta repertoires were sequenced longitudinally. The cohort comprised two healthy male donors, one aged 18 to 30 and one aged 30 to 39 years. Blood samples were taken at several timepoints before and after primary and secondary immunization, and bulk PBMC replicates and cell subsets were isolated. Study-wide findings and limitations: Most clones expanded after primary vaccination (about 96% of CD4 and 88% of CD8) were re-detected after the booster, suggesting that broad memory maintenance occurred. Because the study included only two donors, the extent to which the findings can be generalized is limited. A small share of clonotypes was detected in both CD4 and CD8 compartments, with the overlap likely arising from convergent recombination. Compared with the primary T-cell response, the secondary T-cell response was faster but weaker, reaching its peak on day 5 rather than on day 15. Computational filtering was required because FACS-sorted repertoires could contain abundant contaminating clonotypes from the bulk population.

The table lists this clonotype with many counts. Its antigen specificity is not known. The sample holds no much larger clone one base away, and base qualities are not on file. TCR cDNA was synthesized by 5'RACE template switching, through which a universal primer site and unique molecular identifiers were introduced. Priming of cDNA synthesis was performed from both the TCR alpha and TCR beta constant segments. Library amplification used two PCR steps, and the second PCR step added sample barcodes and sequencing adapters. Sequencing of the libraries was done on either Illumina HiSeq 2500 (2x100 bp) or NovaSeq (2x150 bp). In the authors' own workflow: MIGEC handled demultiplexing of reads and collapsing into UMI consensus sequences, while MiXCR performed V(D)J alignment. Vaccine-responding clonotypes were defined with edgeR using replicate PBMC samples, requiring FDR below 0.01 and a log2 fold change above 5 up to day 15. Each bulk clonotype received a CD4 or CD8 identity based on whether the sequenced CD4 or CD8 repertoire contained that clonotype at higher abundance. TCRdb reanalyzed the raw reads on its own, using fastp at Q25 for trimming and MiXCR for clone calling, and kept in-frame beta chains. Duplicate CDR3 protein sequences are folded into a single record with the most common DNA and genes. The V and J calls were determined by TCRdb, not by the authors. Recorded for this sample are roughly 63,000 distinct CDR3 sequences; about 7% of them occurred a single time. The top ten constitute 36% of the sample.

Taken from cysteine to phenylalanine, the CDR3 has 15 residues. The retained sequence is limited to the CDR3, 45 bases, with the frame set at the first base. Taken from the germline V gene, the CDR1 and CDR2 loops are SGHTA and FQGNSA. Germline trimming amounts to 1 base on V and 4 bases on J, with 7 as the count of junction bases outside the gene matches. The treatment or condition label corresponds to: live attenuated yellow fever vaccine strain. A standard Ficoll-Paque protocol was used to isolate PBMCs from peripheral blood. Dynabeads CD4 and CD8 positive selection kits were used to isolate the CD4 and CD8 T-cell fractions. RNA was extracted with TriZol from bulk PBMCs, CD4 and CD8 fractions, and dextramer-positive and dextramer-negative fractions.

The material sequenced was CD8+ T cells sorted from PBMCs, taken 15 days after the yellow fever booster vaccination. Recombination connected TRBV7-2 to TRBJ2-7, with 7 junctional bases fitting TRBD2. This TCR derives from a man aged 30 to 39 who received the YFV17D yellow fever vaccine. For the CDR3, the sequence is CASSLGGSGWYEQYF. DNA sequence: TGTGCCAGCAGCTTAGGGGGTAGCGGGTGGTACGAGCAGTACTTC.